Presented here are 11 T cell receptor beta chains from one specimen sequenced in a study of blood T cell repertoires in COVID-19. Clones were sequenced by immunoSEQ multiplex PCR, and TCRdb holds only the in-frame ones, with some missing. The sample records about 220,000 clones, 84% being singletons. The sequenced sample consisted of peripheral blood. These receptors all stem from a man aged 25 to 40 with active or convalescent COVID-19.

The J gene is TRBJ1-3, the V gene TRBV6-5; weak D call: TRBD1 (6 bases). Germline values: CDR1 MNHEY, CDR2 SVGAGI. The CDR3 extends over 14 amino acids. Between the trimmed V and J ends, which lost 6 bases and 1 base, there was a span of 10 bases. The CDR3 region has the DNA TGTGCCAGCAGATTAACAGGGTCTGGAAACACCATATATTTT. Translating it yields CASRLTGSGNTIYF.

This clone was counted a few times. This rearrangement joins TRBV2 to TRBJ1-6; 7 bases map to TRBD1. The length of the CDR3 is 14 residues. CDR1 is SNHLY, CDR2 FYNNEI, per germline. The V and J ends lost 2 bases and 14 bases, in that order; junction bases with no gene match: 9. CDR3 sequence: CASSERQGGWALHF. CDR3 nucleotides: TGTGCCAGCAGTGAAAGACAGGGAGGATGGGCCCTCCACTTT.

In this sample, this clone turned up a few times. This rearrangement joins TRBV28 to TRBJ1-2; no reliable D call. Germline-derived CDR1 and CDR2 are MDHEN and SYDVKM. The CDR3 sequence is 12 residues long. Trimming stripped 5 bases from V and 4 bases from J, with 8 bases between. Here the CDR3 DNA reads TGTGCCAGCAGTCCTGAGCCCTATGGCTACACCTTC. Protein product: CASSPEPYGYTF.

The CDR3 nucleotides are TGTGCCAGCAGTGTAACTGGGAGATATGGCTACACCTTC. The encoded protein is CASSVTGRYGYTF. The chain combines TRBV28 with TRBJ1-2; D ambiguous. Germline V gene sequence: CDR1 MDHEN, CDR2 SYDVKM. The CDR3 totals 13 residues. The V end lost 5 bases, the J end lost 5 bases, and 12 bases lay between the germline ends.

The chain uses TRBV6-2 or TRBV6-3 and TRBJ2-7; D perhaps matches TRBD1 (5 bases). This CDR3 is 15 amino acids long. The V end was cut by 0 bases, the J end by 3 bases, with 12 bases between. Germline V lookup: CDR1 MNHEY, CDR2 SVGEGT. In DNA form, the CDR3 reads TGTGCCAGCAGTTACTCGAGTCAGGGTCACTACGAGCAGTACTTC. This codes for CASSYSSQGHYEQYF.

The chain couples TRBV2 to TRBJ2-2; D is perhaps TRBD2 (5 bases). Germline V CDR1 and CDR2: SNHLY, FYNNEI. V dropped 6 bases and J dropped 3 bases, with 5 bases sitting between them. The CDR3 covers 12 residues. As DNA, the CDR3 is TGTGCCAGCAGACTAGACACCGGGGAGCTGTTTTTT. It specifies CASRLDTGELFF.

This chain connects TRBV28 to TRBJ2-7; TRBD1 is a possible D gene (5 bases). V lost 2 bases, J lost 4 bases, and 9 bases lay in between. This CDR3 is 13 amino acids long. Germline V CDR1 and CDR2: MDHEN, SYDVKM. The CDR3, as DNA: TGTGCCAGCAGTTTACCCCCAGGGTACGAGCAGTACTTC. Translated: CASSLPPGYEQYF.

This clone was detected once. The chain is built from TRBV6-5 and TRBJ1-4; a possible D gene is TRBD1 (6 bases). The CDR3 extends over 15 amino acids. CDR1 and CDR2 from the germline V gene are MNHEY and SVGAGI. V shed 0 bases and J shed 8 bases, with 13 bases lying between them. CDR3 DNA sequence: TGTGCCAGCAGTTACTCGTGGACAGAGAGCGAAAAACTGTTTTTT. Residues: CASSYSWTESEKLFF.

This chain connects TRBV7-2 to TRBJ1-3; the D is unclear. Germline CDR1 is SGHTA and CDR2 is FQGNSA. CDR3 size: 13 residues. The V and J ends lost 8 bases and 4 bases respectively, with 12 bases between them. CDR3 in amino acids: CASGSGSGNTIYF. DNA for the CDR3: TGTGCCAGCGGTTCAGGATCCGGAAACACCATATATTTT.

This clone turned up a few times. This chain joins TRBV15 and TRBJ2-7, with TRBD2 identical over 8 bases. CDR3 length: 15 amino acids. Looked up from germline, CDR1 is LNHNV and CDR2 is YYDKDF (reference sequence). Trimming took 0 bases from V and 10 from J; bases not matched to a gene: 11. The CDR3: CATSRDRTSGSVQYF. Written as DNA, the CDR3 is TGTGCCACCAGCAGAGATCGAACTAGCGGATCGGTCCAGTACTTC. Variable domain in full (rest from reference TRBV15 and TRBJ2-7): DAMVIQNPRYQVTQFGKPVTLSCSQTLNHNVMYWYQQKSSQAPKLLFHYYDKDFNNEADTPDNFQSRRPNTSFCFLDIRSPGLGDTAMYLCATSRDRTSGSVQYFGPGTRLTVT.

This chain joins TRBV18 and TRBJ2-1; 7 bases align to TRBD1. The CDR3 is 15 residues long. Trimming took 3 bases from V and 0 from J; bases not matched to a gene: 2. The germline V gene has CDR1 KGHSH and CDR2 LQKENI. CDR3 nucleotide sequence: TGTGCCAGCTCACCTTCAGGGGGCTCCTACAATGAGCAGTTCTTC. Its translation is CASSPSGGSYNEQFF.